This TCR beta chain appears in the sequencing data of a study of shared clonotypes between healthy human individuals. Findings and limits, study-wide: Shared clonotypes across all four donors exceeded non-shared ones in generation probability. Sequencing depth was predicted to influence how clonotypes are shared among donors.

In regard to this clone: Its antigen is currently unknown.

In germline, CDR1 is SEHNR, CDR2 FQNEAQ (reference sequence). This CDR3 region has 15 residues. Trimming stripped 3 bases from V and 2 bases from J, with 13 bases between. TCRdb's copy holds only in-frame clones and misses some; the assay was immunoSEQ multiplex PCR. The table has 2 million to 2.5 million clones, approximately 90% seen once. The V and J genes are TRBV7-9 and TRBJ1-1, with a possible D match to TRBD1 (6 bases). Source material: naive CD4+ T cells from PBMCs. Described subset: CD45RA+ positively selected. The TCR sequence derives from a man aged 18 to 29 in good health. Some clones in this sample may be carry-over from other donors' samples. The CDR3 sequence is CASSLGRGYNTEAFF. CDR3 DNA: TGTGCCAGCAGCTTGGGGAGGGGGTACAACACTGAAGCTTTCTTT.